This T cell receptor (beta chain) was recorded in a study of cytomegalovirus exposure and HLA in healthy donors. Study conclusions and caveats: Apparent HLA restriction characterized most CMV-associated TCR beta chains in a later analysis. Within the data, a cluster of highly shared sequence variants was likely a sequencing artifact.

The PCR used 60 Vbeta and 13 Jbeta primers. This table comes from immunoSEQ multiplex PCR, and its TCRdb copy is limited to in-frame clones, with some not included. The sample includes 95,000 to 110,000 clones, over 65% seen only once; the top ten take around 15%. The V and J ends lost 4 bases and 7 bases respectively, with 8 bases between them. The CDR3 consists of 13 residues. Per the germline V gene, CDR1 is KGHSH and CDR2 is LQKENI. This clone was counted a few times. Antigen unknown. The same CDR3 is also encoded by other DNA sequences in this sample. The source material was PBMCs. This TCR derives from a woman between 40 and 55 years old in good health and CMV-seropositive. This chain connects TRBV18 to TRBJ1-6; a weak D match, TRBD1 (6 bases). The DNA for the CDR3 is TGTGCCAGCTCACAGGACAGCAATTCACCCCTCCACTTT. It yields the protein CASSQDSNSPLHF.